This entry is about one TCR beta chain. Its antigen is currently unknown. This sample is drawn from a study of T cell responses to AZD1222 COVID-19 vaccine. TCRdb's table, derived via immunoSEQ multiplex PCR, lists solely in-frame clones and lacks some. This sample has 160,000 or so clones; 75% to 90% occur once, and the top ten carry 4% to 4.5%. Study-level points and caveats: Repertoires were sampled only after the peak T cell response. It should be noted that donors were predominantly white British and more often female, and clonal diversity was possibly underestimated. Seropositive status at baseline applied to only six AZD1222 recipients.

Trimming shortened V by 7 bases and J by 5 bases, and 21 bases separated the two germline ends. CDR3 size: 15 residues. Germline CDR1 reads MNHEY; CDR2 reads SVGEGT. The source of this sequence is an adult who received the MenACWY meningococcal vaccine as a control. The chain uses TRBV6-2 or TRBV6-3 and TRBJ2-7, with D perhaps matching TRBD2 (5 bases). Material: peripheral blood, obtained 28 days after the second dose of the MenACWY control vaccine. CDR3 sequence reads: CASTPRLTRTNEQYF. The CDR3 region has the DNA TGTGCCAGCACCCCAAGACTAACCCGCACCAACGAGCAGTACTTC.